The entry below gives a single TCR beta chain sequence along with its context. Antigen: not known. Unique molecular identifiers tagged the TCRbeta library. One entry per CDR3 protein results from TCRdb running MiXCR on the PCR reads. Of approximately 980,000 distinct CDR3 sequences listed, about 30% were seen once; the top ten hold 28%. This entry belongs to a study of T-cell reconstitution after alpha-beta-depleted transplantation in children. Study-wide findings and caveats: Day-60 TCRbeta diversity that was high in some patients was derived from surviving recipient T cells and thymic progenitors.

The sample in question was PBMCs, mostly from graft donor cells, obtained 360 days after TCRalphabeta/CD19-depleted stem cell transplant. The TCR was taken from a boy younger than two who had a stem cell transplant for SCID, so the T cells may come from the graft donor.

The DNA for the CDR3 is TGCGCCAGCAGCTCCAGGGGTATGGGCACCGGGGAGCTGTTTTTT. Amino acids: CASSSRGMGTGELFF. The J gene is TRBJ2-2, the V gene TRBV5-1; D may be TRBD1 (6 bases). The germline gives CDR1 SGHRS, CDR2 YFSETQ. This CDR3 comprises 15 residues. Trimming removed 3 bases at V and 4 bases at J, with 13 bases between.